Listed below are T cell receptor beta chains from one sample, sequenced in a study of blood T cell repertoires in COVID-19. Sequencing was performed with immunoSEQ multiplex PCR; in TCRdb, only in-frame clones are kept and a portion is missing. The repertoire includes approximately 120,000 clones, 75% to 90% of them detected once, and around 3.3% sits in the top ten. The source material was peripheral blood. The receptor set was obtained from a woman older than 75 with COVID-19, enrolled during active disease. Both conserved end residues are part of each CDR3. The D gene is left open where the match is weak. A clone size is listed for some rows: how often the clone was seen (once, few, many), or a class if it is expanded.

j_call v_call d_call clone_size cdr3_nt cdr3_aa
TRBJ2-2 TRBV28 NA NA TGTGCCAGCACTTGGACAGTCACCGGGGAGCTGTTTTTT CASTWTVTGELFF
TRBJ2-7 TRBV5-4 NA once TGTGCCAGCAAGAGAGGCGATAGCTCCTACGAGCAGTACTTC CASKRGDSSYEQYF
TRBJ2-3 TRBV5-4 NA NA TGTGCCAGCAGCTTGCCCGGGGCAGATACGCAGTATTTT CASSLPGADTQYF
TRBJ2-2 TRBV5-1 TRBD1 NA TGCGCCAGCAGCTTGGGAGAGGCATTCGGCAGGGGGAGATCCGGGGAGCTGTTTTTT CASSLGEAFGRGRSGELFF
TRBJ2-7 TRBV7-9 TRBD2 NA TGTGCCAGCAGCTTAAAATCTAGCGGTTCCTACGAGCAGTACTTC CASSLKSSGSYEQYF
TRBJ2-3 TRBV24-1 NA NA TGTGCCACCAGTGATTCAGGGTTTACAGATACGCAGTATTTT CATSDSGFTDTQYF
TRBJ1-2 TRBV6-2/TRBV6-3 NA NA TGTGCCAGCAGTCCGTCGACAGTGTATTCTAACTATGGCTACACCTTC CASSPSTVYSNYGYTF
TRBJ2-1 TRBV27 NA NA TGTGCCAGCAGTTTGTTTCAGCAGGGTGAGCAGTTCTTC CASSLFQQGEQFF
TRBJ1-6 TRBV19 NA NA TGTGCCACTCGAGACAGCTCCTATAATTCACCCCTCCACTTT CATRDSSYNSPLHF
TRBJ1-3 TRBV9 NA NA TGTGCCAGCAGCGTCCAGAACGTAGGAAACACCATATATTTT CASSVQNVGNTIYF
TRBJ2-7 TRBV7-8 NA NA TGTGCCAGCAGCGAGCAAAGGGGTGACCCCGCCAAGCAGTACTTC CASSEQRGDPAKQYF
TRBJ2-7 TRBV19 TRBD2 NA TGTGCCAGTAGTTACGGGACTAGCGGGACCTACGAGCAGTACTTC CASSYGTSGTYEQYF
TRBJ1-2 TRBV7-2 NA NA TGTGCCAGCAGCTTAGCTTCGAGGGTTGGCTACACCTTC CASSLASRVGYTF
TRBJ1-5 TRBV2 TRBD1 NA TGTGCCAGCAGATGGACAGGGGGCGGCACAAGCAATCAGCCCCAGCATTTT CASRWTGGGTSNQPQHF
TRBJ1-5 TRBV10-3 NA NA TGTGCCATCAGTGAGCTCGCCTTAAGGACAAGCAATCAGCCCCAGCATTTT CAISELALRTSNQPQHF
TRBJ1-5 TRBV4-1 NA NA TGCGCCAGCAGCCCCCGACCCCCCAGGGGCGAGCTTAGCAATCAGCCCCAGCATTTT CASSPRPPRGELSNQPQHF
TRBJ2-3 TRBV10-3 NA NA TGTGCCATCAGTCCGAACTCGGATACGCAGTATTTT CAISPNSDTQYF
TRBJ1-1 TRBV5-1 NA NA TGCGCCAGCAAGGAGTTGGAGGAAGCTTTCTTT CASKELEEAFF
TRBJ2-7 TRBV4-3 NA NA TGCGCCTTCCCGCGGTTAGGTTTTGGCTCTAGGGAGCAGTACTTC CAFPRLGFGSREQYF
TRBJ1-1 TRBV28 NA NA TGTGCCAGCACCCCTCCCCCAGCAGGGTGGACTGAAGCTTTCTTT CASTPPPAGWTEAFF
TRBJ2-3 TRBV29-1 NA NA TGCAGCGCTCTAGGGGGAGATACGCAGTATTTT CSALGGDTQYF
TRBJ2-3 TRBV11-2 TRBD2 NA TGTGCCAGCAGCTTGGGACTAGCGGGAGCGAGGGGCACAGATACGCAGTATTTT CASSLGLAGARGTDTQYF
TRBJ1-5 TRBV6-2/TRBV6-3 NA NA TGTGCCAGCAGTTCTACGGTCGCCAATCAGCCCCAGCATTTT CASSSTVANQPQHF
TRBJ2-2 TRBV7-9 NA NA TGTGCCAGCAGCTTAGATGACCCGGGGGAAGGGCACACCGGGGAGCTGTTTTTT CASSLDDPGEGHTGELFF
TRBJ1-5 TRBV7-2 NA NA TGTGCCAGCAGCCAAAATGCAGGGGCAGGGCAGCCCCAGCATTTT CASSQNAGAGQPQHF
TRBJ2-7 TRBV7-2 TRBD2 NA TGTGCCAGCAGGGCGACTAGCGGTAGCTCCTACGAGCAGTACTTC CASRATSGSSYEQYF
TRBJ1-2 TRBV5-4 NA NA TGTGCCAGCAGTGGGGACAAGCTCTATGGCTACACCTTC CASSGDKLYGYTF
TRBJ1-2 TRBV27 TRBD1 NA TGTGCCAGCAGTTTATCGGGGGACAGGGGGCGTATTGGCTACACCTTC CASSLSGDRGRIGYTF